This TCR beta chain emerged from a study of blood T cell repertoires in COVID-19. For the study at large: COVID-19 samples from acute and convalescent phases originated in the United States, Italy and Spain.

The CDR3 is made up of 16 amino acids. V shed 1 base, J shed 9 bases, and the junction held 10 bases outside the gene matches. The germline V gene has CDR1 SGHTA and CDR2 FQGNSA. Assay: immunoSEQ multiplex PCR; the TCRdb copy retains only in-frame clones and omits some. The sample has more than 95,000 clones; 82% are singletons. The sample was peripheral blood. This chain links TRBV7-2 with TRBJ1-5, with 9 nucleotides matching TRBD1. The sequence derives from a man older than 75 with acute or convalescent COVID-19. Here the CDR3 DNA reads TGTGCCAGCAGCTTAGGGACAGGGGCCCCAGGTGTGCCCCAGCATTTT. It is translated as CASSLGTGAPGVPQHF.